The sequence of this TCR beta chain was determined in a study of breast tumors, draining lymph nodes, adjacent tissues. TCRdb used MiXCR to reprocess the multiplex PCR reads, holding one entry per CDR3 protein. The table has more than 50,000 distinct CDR3 sequences, 35% to 50% seen once. The sequenced sample consisted of breast tumor tissue. The TCR comes from a female donor with breast cancer. Some clones in this sample may be carry-over from other donors' samples.

CDR3 in amino acids: CASSIGQGARDTQYF. The CDR3 DNA reads TGTGCCAGTAGTATAGGGCAGGGGGCACGAGATACGCAGTATTTT. The chain joins TRBV19 to TRBJ2-3; 8 nucleotides line up with TRBD1. The CDR3 covers 15 residues. CDR1 and CDR2 from the germline V gene are LNHDA and SQIVND (reference sequence). The junction had 5 bases not matched to a gene; V was cut back by 1 base and J by 5 bases.